This TCR beta chain comes out of a study of cytomegalovirus exposure and HLA in healthy donors. About the research overall: The same platform as the 650 to 700 first-cohort repertoires was used for the 100 to 150 validation repertoires, a later analysis reported.

The CDR3 length is 14 residues. V lost 7 bases, J lost 4 bases, and 16 bases lay in between. In germline, CDR1 is MNHEY, CDR2 SVGAGI. Generated by immunoSEQ multiplex PCR, the TCRdb table keeps only in-frame clones and is missing some. The sample records tens of thousands of clones, roughly 95% being singletons. The chain uses TRBV6-5 and TRBJ1-1; possibly TRBD1 for D (5 bases). Specimen: PBMCs. This TCR was recovered from a woman aged 18 to 35 in good health and CMV-seropositive. The CDR3 protein is CASTRVGRGTEAFF. The CDR3 DNA reads TGTGCCAGCACCCGGGTCGGAAGGGGCACTGAAGCTTTCTTT.